This T cell receptor (beta chain) was captured in a study of blood T cell repertoires in COVID-19. V lost 5 bases, J lost 6 bases, and 5 bases stayed unmatched. Germline lookup yields CDR1 SGHTA and CDR2 FQGTGA. This CDR3 is 13 amino acids long. Method: immunoSEQ multiplex PCR; TCRdb's copy keeps in-frame clones and lacks some. The table records 200,000 to 300,000 clones, approximately 85% of them present only once. Sequenced sample: peripheral blood. This TCR derives from a man aged 50-59 years with acute or convalescent COVID-19. V is TRBV7-3 and J is TRBJ1-2; 8 bases are shared with TRBD1. The CDR3 loop reads CASSEQGADGYTF. The CDR3 nucleotides are TGTGCCAGCAGCGAGCAGGGGGCGGATGGCTACACCTTC.